The 13 T cell receptor beta chains below all came from one sample that was sequenced in a study of vaccination effects on CD4 cells after COVID-19. This table comes from immunoSEQ multiplex PCR, and its TCRdb copy is limited to in-frame clones, with some not included. The sample carries around 30,000 clones, roughly 74% recorded once. Which antigens these TCRs recognize remains unknown. Antigen-specific CD4+ T cells were first expanded with viral peptide pools by the ViraFEST assay and only then sequenced. After around 10 days in culture, the CD4+ T cells were isolated. Two doses of BNT162b2 or mRNA-1273 vaccine were administered to participants. The sequences come from CD4+ T cells from PBMCs cultured with HCoV-NL63 spike peptides, collected after COVID-19 vaccination. The receptors originated from a human donor who received a COVID-19 vaccine.

V and J are TRBV10-1 and TRBJ2-5; D assignment may be TRBD1 or TRBD2 (5 bases each). CDR3 length: 15 residues. CDR1 and CDR2 (germline): WNHNN, SYGVQD (reference sequence). The V end was cut by 2 bases, the J end by 5 bases, with 15 bases between. DNA for the CDR3: TGCGCCAGCAGTGAGGGGGACCGGGCTTGGGAGACCCAGTACTTC. Translated: CASSEGDRAWETQYF.

The rearrangement links TRBV5-1 to TRBJ2-7; 7 nucleotides match TRBD1. The CDR3 totals 15 residues. The germline V gene encodes CDR1 SGHRS and CDR2 YFSETQ. The V and J ends lost 1 base and 4 bases, in that order; junction bases with no gene match: 8. The CDR3: CASSLQPGQKYEQYF. CDR3 DNA: TGCGCCAGCAGCTTGCAGCCGGGACAGAAATACGAGCAGTACTTC.

The CDR3 region is CASSSTTGVDYGYTF. The CDR3 coding sequence is TGCGCCAGCAGCTCGACCACAGGGGTAGACTATGGCTACACCTTC. This sequence joins TRBV5-1 and TRBJ1-2, with 7 positions matching TRBD1. CDR1 and CDR2 from the germline V gene are SGHRS and YFSETQ. Losses at the gene ends were 3 bases for V and 3 bases for J; bases not matched to a gene: 8. The CDR3 has 15 amino acids.

The rearrangement joins TRBV4-1 to TRBJ1-1; D gene unclear. There are 16 residues in the CDR3. The germline V gene has CDR1 MGHRA and CDR2 YSYEKL. Trimming shortened V by 1 base and J by 4 bases, and 16 bases separated the two germline ends. CDR3 loop: CASSQASVQMGTEAFF. DNA of the CDR3: TGCGCCAGCAGCCAAGCCTCGGTACAAATGGGCACTGAAGCTTTCTTT.

The chain is built from TRBV13 and TRBJ2-7; 7 bases are a match to TRBD2. J was trimmed by 5 bases and V by 4 bases; bases with no gene match: 11. The CDR3 contains 15 residues. Germline V lookup: CDR1 PRHDT, CDR2 FYEKMQ (reference sequence). CDR3 DNA: TGTGCCAGCAGCTCCCTTTGGGGGGAGGGGAACGAGCAGTACTTC. Its protein product is CASSSLWGEGNEQYF. Looking up the rest from reference TRBV13 and TRBJ2-7 gives the full variable domain: AAGVIQSPRHLIKEKRETATLKCYPIPRHDTVYWYQQGPGQDPQFLISFYEKMQSDKGSIPDRFSAQQFSDYHSELNMSSLELGDSALYFCASSSLWGEGNEQYFGPGTRLTVT.

This chain links TRBV10-2 with TRBJ2-7; perhaps D is TRBD1 or TRBD2 (5 bases each). The CDR3 is 14 residues long. V was trimmed by 6 bases and J by 5 bases, leaving 17 bases between them. Germline lookup yields CDR1 WSHSY and CDR2 SAAADI. CDR3 loop: CASRQGPVSDEQYF. Written as DNA, the CDR3 is TGCGCCAGCAGGCAGGGACCCGTGTCCGACGAGCAGTACTTC.

This rearrangement joins TRBV19 to TRBJ2-3; TRBD2 aligns across 10 bases. Germline CDR1 LNHDA, CDR2 SQIVND (reference sequence). This CDR3 has 15 residues. V shed 0 bases, J shed 7 bases, and the junction held 4 bases outside the gene matches. CDR3 bases: TGTGCCAGTAGTATAGAGAAGCGGGAGGGAAATACGCAGTATTTT. It translates to CASSIEKREGNTQYF. Full variable domain (remainder filled in from reference TRBV19 and TRBJ2-3): DGGITQSPKYLFRKEGQNVTLSCEQNLNHDAMYWYRQDPGQGLRLIYYSQIVNDFQKGDIAEGYSVSREKKESFPLTVTSAQKNPTAFYLCASSIEKREGNTQYFGPGTRLTVL.

This chain connects TRBV11-2 to TRBJ2-4; D remains ambiguous. Germline V CDR1 and CDR2: SGHAT, FQNNGV. This CDR3 comprises 14 residues. Trimming took off 1 base at V and 8 bases at J, with 12 bases between the two ends. The CDR3 is CASSLGRRLDIQYF. Written as DNA, the CDR3 is TGTGCCAGCAGCTTAGGCCGGCGTTTGGACATTCAGTACTTC.

The chain carries TRBV30 and TRBJ1-6; TRBD1 matches at 10 bases. The trim removed 1 base at V and 9 bases at J, leaving 0 bases unmatched. Germline V gene data show CDR1 as GTSNPN and CDR2 as SVGIG (reference sequence). CDR3 length: 13 amino acids. The chain's CDR3 is CAWSGTGGSPLHF. Here the CDR3 DNA reads TGTGCCTGGAGTGGGACAGGGGGTTCACCCCTCCACTTT.

This clone was counted between two and nine times. The V call is TRBV13, the J call TRBJ1-6, with a weak D call TRBD1 (5 bases). CDR1 PRHDT and CDR2 FYEKMQ come from the germline V gene (reference sequence). V dropped 2 bases and J dropped 10 bases, with 15 bases sitting between them. This CDR3 comprises 15 residues. CDR3 amino acids: CASSLMRGEGSPLHF. For the CDR3, the DNA is TGTGCCAGCAGCTTAATGCGGGGGGAAGGGTCACCCCTCCACTTT.

This CDR3 is CASSPSGRLNTGELFF. CDR3 bases: TGTGCCAGCTCACCTAGCGGGAGGCTGAACACCGGGGAGCTGTTTTTT. The V gene is TRBV18, the J gene TRBJ2-2; 10 nucleotides line up with TRBD2. Germline V lookup: CDR1 KGHSH, CDR2 LQKENI. V was pared by 3 bases and J by 1 base, with 2 bases of the junction left unmatched. There are 16 residues in the CDR3.

V and J are TRBV11-2 and TRBJ1-2, with 7 bases that match TRBD1. This CDR3 has 14 residues. Germline V gene data show CDR1 as SGHAT and CDR2 as FQNNGV. Losses at the gene ends were 2 bases for V and 2 bases for J; bases not matched to a gene: 2. The CDR3 spells CASSLRRGNYGYTF. In DNA form, the CDR3 reads TGTGCCAGCAGCTTACGCAGGGGGAACTATGGCTACACCTTC.

The chain employs TRBV6-4 and TRBJ2-5; 7 positions agree with TRBD2. The CDR3 has 15 amino acids. The J segment lost 7 bases and the V segment lost 0 bases, leaving 8 bases of the junction unmatched. Germline values: CDR1 MRHNA, CDR2 SNTAGT. The CDR3 DNA reads as TGTGCCAGCAGTGACTCGTCATGGGGGGGGATGACCCAGTACTTC. Protein product: CASSDSSWGGMTQYF.